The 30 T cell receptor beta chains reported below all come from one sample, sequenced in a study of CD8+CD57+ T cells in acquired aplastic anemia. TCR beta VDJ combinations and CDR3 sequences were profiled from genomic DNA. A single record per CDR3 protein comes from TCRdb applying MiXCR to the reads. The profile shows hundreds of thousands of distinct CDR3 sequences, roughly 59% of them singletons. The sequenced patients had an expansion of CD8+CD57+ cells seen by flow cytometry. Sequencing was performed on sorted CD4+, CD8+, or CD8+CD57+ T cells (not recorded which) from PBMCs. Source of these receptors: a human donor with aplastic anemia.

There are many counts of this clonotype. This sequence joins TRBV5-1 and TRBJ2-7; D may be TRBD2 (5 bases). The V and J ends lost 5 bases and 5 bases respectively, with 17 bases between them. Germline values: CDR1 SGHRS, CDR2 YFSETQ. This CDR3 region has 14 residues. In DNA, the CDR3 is TGCGCCAGCAGACTGGCACCATCGGAGGACGAGCAGTACTTC. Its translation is CASRLAPSEDEQYF.

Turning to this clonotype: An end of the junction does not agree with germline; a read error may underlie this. CDR3 region: CSASRNEETQYF. The CDR3 DNA reads TGCAGTGCTAGTCGGAACGAAGAAACCCAGTACTTC. The chain employs TRBV20-1 and TRBJ2-5; no clear D. Germline V lookup: CDR1 DFQATT, CDR2 SNEGSKA (reference sequence). The CDR3 is made up of 12 amino acids.

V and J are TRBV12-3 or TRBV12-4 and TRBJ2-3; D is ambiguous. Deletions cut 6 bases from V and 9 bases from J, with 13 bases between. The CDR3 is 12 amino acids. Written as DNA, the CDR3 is TGTGCCAGCAGCACCTCCTCGCGAACGCAGTATTTT. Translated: CASSTSSRTQYF.

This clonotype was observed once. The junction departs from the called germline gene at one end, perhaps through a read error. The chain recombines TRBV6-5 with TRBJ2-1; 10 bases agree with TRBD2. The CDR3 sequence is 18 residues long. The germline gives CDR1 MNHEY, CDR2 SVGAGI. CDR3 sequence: CASSGLAATRSSYNEHFF. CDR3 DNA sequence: TGTGCCAGCAGCGGACTAGCGGCAACCCGGAGCTCCTACAATGAGCACTTCTTC.

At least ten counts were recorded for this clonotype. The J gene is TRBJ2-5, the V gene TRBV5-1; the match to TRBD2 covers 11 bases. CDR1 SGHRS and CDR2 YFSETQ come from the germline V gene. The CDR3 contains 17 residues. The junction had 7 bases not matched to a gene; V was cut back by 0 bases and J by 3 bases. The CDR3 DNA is TGCGCCAGCAGCTTGGGTCTGGGACTAGCGGCCAAAGAGACCCAGTACTTC. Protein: CASSLGLGLAAKETQYF.

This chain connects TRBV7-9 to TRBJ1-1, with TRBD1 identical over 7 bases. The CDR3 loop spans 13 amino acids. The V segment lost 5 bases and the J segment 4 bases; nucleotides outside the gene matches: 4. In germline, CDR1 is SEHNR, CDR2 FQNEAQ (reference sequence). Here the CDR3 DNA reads TGTGCCAGCAGCCGCGCAGGGGGCACTGAAGCTTTCTTT. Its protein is CASSRAGGTEAFF.

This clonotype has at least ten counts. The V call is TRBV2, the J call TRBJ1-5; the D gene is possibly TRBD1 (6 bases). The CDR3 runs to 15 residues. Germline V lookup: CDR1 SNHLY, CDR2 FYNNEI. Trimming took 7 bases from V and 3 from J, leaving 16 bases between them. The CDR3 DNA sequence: TGTGCCAGCAACATACAGGGTTTCCCCAATCAGCCCCAGCATTTT. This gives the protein CASNIQGFPNQPQHF.

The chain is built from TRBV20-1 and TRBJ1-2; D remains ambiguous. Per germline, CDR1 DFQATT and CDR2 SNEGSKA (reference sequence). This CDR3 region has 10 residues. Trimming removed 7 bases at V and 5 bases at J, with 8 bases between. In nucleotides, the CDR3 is TGCAGTGTTCAGATATATGGCTACACCTTC. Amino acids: CSVQIYGYTF.

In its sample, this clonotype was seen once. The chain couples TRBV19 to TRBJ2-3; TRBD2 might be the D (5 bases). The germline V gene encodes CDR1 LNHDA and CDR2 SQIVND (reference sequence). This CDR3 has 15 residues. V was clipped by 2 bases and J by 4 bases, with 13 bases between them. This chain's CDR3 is CASSISRLEADTQYF. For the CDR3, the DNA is TGTGCCAGTAGTATATCTCGACTGGAGGCAGATACGCAGTATTTT.

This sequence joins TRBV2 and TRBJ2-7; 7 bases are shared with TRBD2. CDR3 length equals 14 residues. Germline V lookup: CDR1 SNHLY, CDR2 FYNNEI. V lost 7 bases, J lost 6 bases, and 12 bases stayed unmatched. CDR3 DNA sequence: TGTGCCAGCATTCTCGGGACTACTTTCAGCGAGCAGTACTTC. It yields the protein CASILGTTFSEQYF.

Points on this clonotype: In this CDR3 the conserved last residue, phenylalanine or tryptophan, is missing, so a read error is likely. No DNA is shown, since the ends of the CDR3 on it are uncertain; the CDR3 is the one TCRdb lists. The chain's CDR3 is CSARSCPQAG. The rearrangement joins TRBV20-1 to TRBJ2-7; TRBD2 is taken as the D call from the table, unchecked against the DNA. Germline V lookup: CDR1 DFQATT, CDR2 SNEGSKA (reference sequence). The CDR3 comprises 10 residues, both ends counted.

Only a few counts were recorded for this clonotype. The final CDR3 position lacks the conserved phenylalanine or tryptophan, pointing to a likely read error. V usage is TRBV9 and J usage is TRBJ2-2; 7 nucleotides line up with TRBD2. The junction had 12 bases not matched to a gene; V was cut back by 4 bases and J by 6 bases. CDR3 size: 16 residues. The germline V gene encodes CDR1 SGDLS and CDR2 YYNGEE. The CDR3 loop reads CASSQGGARGAGELFS. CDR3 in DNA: TGTGCCAGCAGCCAGGGAGGGGCTCGGGGCGCCGGGGAGCTGTTTTCT.

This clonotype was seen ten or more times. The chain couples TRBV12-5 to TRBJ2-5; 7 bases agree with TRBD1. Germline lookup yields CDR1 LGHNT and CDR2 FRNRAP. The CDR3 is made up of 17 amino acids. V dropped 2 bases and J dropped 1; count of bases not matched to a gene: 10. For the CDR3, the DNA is TGTGCTAGTGGTTTGTCAAGCCATCGGGACAGCCAAGAGACCCAGTACTTC. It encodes CASGLSSHRDSQETQYF.

The CDR3 loop is CASSQGTSGVGGYTF. In nucleotides, the CDR3 is TGTGCCAGCAGCCAAGGGACTAGCGGGGTAGGTGGCTACACCTTC. The chain couples TRBV11-2 to TRBJ1-2; possibly TRBD1 for D (5 bases). Germline CDR1 SGHAT, CDR2 FQNNGV. V was clipped by 5 bases and J by 7 bases, with 20 bases between them. The CDR3 contains 15 residues.

The CDR3 reads CASSPSAGGPTGELFF. CDR3 nucleotides: TGTGCCAGCAGCCCTAGTGCGGGGGGGCCAACCGGGGAGCTGTTTTTT. The V and J genes are TRBV7-9 and TRBJ2-2; 9 bases fit TRBD2. CDR1 is SEHNR, CDR2 FQNEAQ, per germline (reference sequence). The ends lost 5 bases at V and 5 bases at J; junction bases unmatched: 9. CDR3 length: 16 amino acids.

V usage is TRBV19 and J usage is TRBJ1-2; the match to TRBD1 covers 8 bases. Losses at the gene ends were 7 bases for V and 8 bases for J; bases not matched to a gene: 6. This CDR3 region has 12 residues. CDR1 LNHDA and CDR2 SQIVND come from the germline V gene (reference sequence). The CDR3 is CASTSGGRGYTF. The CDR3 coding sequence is TGTGCCAGTACCTCAGGGGGCCGGGGCTACACCTTC.

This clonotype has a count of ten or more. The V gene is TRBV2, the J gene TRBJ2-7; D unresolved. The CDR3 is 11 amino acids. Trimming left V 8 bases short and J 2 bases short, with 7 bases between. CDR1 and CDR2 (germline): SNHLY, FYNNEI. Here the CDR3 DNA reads TGTGCCAGCTCAACGGCCTACGAGCAGTACTTC. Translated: CASSTAYEQYF.

This CDR3 is CSARGTESSYEQYF. CDR3 nucleotides: TGCAGTGCTAGAGGGACAGAGAGCTCCTACGAGCAGTACTTC. The chain carries TRBV20-1 and TRBJ2-7; D is possibly TRBD1 (6 bases). The CDR3 covers 14 residues. Germline CDR1 DFQATT, CDR2 SNEGSKA (reference sequence). V dropped 1 base and J dropped 0 bases, with 10 bases sitting between them.

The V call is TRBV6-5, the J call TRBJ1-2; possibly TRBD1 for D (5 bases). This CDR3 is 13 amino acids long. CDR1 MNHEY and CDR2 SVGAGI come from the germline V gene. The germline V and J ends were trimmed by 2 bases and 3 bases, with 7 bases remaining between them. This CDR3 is CASSYGGDYGYTF. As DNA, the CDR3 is TGTGCCAGCAGTTACGGGGGGGACTATGGCTACACCTTC.

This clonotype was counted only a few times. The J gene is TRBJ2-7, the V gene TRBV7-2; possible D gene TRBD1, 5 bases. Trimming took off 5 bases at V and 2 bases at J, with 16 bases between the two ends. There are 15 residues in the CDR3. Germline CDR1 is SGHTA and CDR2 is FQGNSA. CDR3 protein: CASSPTQGRAYEQYF. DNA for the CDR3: TGTGCCAGCAGCCCAACCCAGGGCAGGGCCTACGAGCAGTACTTC.

CDR3: CASSQVDRGLFF. DNA of the CDR3: TGTGCCAGCAGCCAAGTTGACAGGGGGCTGTTTTTT. This chain uses TRBV24-1 with TRBJ2-2; 8 bases match TRBD1. The trim removed 11 bases at V and 13 bases at J, leaving 11 bases unmatched. The germline CDR1 and CDR2 sequences are KGHDR and SFDVKD. The CDR3 covers 12 residues.

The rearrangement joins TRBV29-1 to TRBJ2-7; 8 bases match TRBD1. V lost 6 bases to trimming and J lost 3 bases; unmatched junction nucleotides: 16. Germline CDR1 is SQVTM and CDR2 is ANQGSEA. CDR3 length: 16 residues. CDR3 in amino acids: CSVDSVEGQGSYEQYF. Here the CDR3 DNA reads TGCAGCGTCGACAGCGTTGAAGGACAGGGTAGCTACGAGCAGTACTTC.

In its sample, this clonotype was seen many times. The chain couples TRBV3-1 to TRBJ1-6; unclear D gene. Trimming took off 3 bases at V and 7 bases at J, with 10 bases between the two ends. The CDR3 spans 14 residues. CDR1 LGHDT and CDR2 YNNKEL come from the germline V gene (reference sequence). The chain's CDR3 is CASSHSLSNSPLHF. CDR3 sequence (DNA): TGTGCCAGCAGCCATTCTCTGTCGAATTCACCCCTCCACTTT. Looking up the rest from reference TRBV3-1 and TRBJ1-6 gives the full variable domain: DTAVSQTPKYLVTQMGNDKSIKCEQNLGHDTMYWYKQDSKKFLKIMFSYNNKELIINETVPNRFSPKSPDKAHLNLHINSLELGDSAVYFCASSHSLSNSPLHFGNGTRLTVT.

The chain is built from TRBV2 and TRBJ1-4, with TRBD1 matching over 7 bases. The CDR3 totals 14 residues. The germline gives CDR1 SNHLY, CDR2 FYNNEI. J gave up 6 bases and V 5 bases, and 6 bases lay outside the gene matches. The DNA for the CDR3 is TGTGCCAGCAGTTCCGGGACAGAGGATGAAAAACTGTTTTTT. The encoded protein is CASSSGTEDEKLFF. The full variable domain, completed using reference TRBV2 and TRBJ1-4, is EPEVTQTPSHQVTQMGQEVILRCVPISNHLYFYWYRQILGQKVEFLVSFYNNEISEKSEIFDDQFSVERPDGSNFTLKIRSTKLEDSAMYFCASSSGTEDEKLFFGSGTQLSVL.

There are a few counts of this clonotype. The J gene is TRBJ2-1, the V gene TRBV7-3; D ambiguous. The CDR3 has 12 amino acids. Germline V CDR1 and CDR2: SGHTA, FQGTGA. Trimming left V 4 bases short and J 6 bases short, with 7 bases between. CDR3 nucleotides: TGTGCCAGCAGCTCCCAAAGCAATGAGCAGTTCTTC. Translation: CASSSQSNEQFF.

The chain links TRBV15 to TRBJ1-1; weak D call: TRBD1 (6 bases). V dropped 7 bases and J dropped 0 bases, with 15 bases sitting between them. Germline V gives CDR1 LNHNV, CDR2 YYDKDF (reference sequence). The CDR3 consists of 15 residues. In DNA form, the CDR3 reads TGTGCCACCAAATTGGGGGGCGGAATGAACACTGAAGCTTTCTTT. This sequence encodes CATKLGGGMNTEAFF.

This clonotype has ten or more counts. CDR3 nucleotide sequence: TGTGCCAGCAGTTACGGAGGCTCTGGAAACACCATATATTTT. This gives the protein CASSYGGSGNTIYF. This chain joins TRBV6-2 or TRBV6-3 and TRBJ1-3, with D hard to call. Looked up from germline, CDR1 is MNHEY and CDR2 is SVGEGT. The CDR3 contains 14 residues. The V end lost 2 bases, the J end lost 0 bases, and 5 bases lay between the germline ends.

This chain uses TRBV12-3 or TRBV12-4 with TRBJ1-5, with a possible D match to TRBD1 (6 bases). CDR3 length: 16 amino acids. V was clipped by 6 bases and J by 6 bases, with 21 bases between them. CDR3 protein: CASRFGGGASTQPQHF. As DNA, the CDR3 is TGTGCCAGCAGATTTGGTGGGGGCGCGTCGACTCAGCCCCAGCATTTT.

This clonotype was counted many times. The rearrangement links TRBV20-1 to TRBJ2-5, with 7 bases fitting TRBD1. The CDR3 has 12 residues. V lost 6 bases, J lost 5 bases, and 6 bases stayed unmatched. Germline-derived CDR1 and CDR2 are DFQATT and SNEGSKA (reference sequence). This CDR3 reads CSAKGAGETQYF. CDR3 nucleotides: TGCAGTGCAAAGGGGGCCGGGGAGACCCAGTACTTC.

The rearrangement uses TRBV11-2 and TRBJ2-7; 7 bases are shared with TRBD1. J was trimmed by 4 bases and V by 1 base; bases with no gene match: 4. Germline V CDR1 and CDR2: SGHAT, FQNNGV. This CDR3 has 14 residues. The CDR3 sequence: CASSLVGTVYEQYF. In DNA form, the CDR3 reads TGTGCCAGCAGCTTAGTTGGGACAGTTTACGAGCAGTACTTC.